The present entry profiles one TCR beta chain with its context. Its target is unknown. This record comes from a study of cytomegalovirus exposure and HLA in healthy donors. Study at large: Genotyping showed around 80% of roughly 400 donors falling in the Caucasian-associated ancestry cluster. Findings of the study overall: With further analysis later on, most CMV-associated TCR beta chains appeared HLA-restricted. It was approximately 160 TCR beta chains that were listed as cytomegalovirus-associated.

The CDR3 extends over 11 amino acids. The V gene's germline CDR1 is SGHTA and CDR2 FQGTGA. PCR involved 60 Vbeta and 13 Jbeta primers. Profiled with immunoSEQ multiplex PCR; TCRdb holds only in-frame clones, not every one. The repertoire holds 95,000 to 100,000 clones, with about three quarters as singletons. The TCR was taken from a man aged 55 to 70 in good health and CMV-seropositive. The chain has TRBV7-3 and TRBJ2-7; a possible D gene is TRBD2 (6 bases). Source material: PBMCs. The CDR3 nucleotides are TGTGCGGCAGGAGGGGAATACGAGCAGTACTTC. Protein product: CAAGGEYEQYF.